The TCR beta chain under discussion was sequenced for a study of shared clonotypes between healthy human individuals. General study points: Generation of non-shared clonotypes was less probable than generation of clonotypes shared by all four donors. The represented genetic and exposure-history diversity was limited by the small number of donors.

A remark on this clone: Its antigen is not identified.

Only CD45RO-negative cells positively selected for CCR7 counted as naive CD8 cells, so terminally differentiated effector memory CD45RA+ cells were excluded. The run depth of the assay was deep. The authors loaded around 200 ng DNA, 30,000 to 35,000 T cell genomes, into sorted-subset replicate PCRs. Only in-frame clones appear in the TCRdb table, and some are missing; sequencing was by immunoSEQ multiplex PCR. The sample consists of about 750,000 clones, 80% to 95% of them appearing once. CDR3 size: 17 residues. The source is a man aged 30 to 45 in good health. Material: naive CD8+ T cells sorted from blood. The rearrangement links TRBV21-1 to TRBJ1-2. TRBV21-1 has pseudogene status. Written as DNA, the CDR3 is TGTGCCAGCAGCAAACGGATGAGTCAGGCAGGAGGGTATGGCTACACCTTC. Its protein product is CASSKRMSQAGGYGYTF.